One T cell receptor (beta chain) is described in this entry. Antigen unknown. The length of the CDR3 is 14 residues. Deletions cut 6 bases from V and 1 base from J, with 12 bases between. The V gene's germline CDR1 is MNHEY and CDR2 SVGAGI. The data belong to a study of T cell responses to AZD1222 COVID-19 vaccine. Libraries were prepared by immunoSEQ multiplex PCR; TCRdb keeps only in-frame clonotypes and omits some of them. The table shows about 130,000 clones, with around 87% occurring only once. Study-wide points: Distributed over spike, vaccine-associated CD4 TCRs predominated at 160-218 and 743-854.

V is TRBV6-5 and J is TRBJ1-1, with D hard to call. The sequence derives from an adult in good health. Sequencing used peripheral blood, obtained on day 0 of AZD1222 vaccination. CDR3 amino acids: CASSPRLRNTEAFF. In DNA form, the CDR3 reads TGTGCCAGCAGCCCACGCCTCAGGAACACTGAAGCTTTCTTT.